The entry below describes one T cell receptor beta chain. Its antigen is unknown. V dropped 7 bases and J dropped 5; count of bases not matched to a gene: 10. This CDR3 comprises 14 residues. The germline gives CDR1 SNHLY, CDR2 FYNNEI. The entry originates in a study of vaccination and CD4 T cells after COVID-19. In the study overall: Post-vaccine sample collection happened at a median of 72 days after dose two, ranging 14 to 241.

With the Oncomine TCR Beta short-read assay, DNA from cultured CD4+ T cells was sequenced. TCRdb reanalysed the PCR reads using MiXCR and keeps one entry per CDR3 protein. The table records about 9,200 distinct CDR3 sequences, roughly 42% of them present only once. Treatment here: roughly 10-day PBMC culture with coronavirus spike peptide pools or control peptides (ViraFEST assay). Peptide pool stimulation in ViraFEST expanded antigen-specific T cells, whose TCRs were then sequenced. PCR positivity was dated March to December 2020, before US Alpha, Beta and Delta variants. Source material: CD4+ T cells from blood, cultured in vitro. The sequence was obtained from a human donor who had recovered from COVID-19. V is TRBV2 and J is TRBJ1-2, with 7 nucleotides matching TRBD1. Written as DNA, the CDR3 is TGTGCCAGCACCACCAACGAACAGGGGTATGGCTACACCTTC. It specifies CASTTNEQGYGYTF.